These 6 T cell receptor beta chains were sequenced from one sample in a study of T cell responses to AZD1222 COVID-19 vaccine. Assay used: immunoSEQ multiplex PCR; TCRdb lists only in-frame clones, some missing. The sample has 140,000 to 150,000 clones, around 88% seen once; the top ten hold more than 12%. The sequenced sample was peripheral blood, obtained on day 0 of AZD1222 vaccination. The source of these receptors is an adult in good health.

The rearrangement links TRBV7-3 to TRBJ2-2, with a tentative D call TRBD2 (5 bases). The germline V gene encodes CDR1 SGHTA and CDR2 FQGTGA. Trimming pared 1 base from V and 1 base from J, leaving 10 bases between. The CDR3 sequence is 16 residues long. CDR3 protein: CASSLRRSRNTGELFF. CDR3 coding DNA: TGTGCCAGCAGCTTAAGGAGGTCCAGGAACACCGGGGAGCTGTTTTTT.

The chain couples TRBV9 to TRBJ2-7, with D possibly being TRBD1 (6 bases). CDR3 size: 15 residues. The V end lost 0 bases, the J end lost 5 bases, and 15 bases lay between the germline ends. Germline loops: CDR1 SGDLS, CDR2 YYNGEE. CDR3 sequence: CASSVGGTTPHEQYF. The CDR3 region has the DNA TGTGCCAGCAGCGTAGGTGGGACAACGCCCCACGAGCAGTACTTC.

This clone was recorded only once. The chain links TRBV19 to TRBJ1-1; 11 bases are a match to TRBD1. The length of the CDR3 is 18 residues. Germline values: CDR1 LNHDA, CDR2 SQIVND (reference sequence). V shed 3 bases, J shed 0 bases, and the junction held 9 bases outside the gene matches. CDR3: CASSMNRGTGGLNTEAFF. DNA of the CDR3: TGTGCCAGTAGTATGAATAGGGGGACAGGGGGTTTGAACACTGAAGCTTTCTTT.

This chain connects TRBV7-2 to TRBJ1-1; D not resolved. The CDR3 has 15 residues. V was cut by 3 bases and J by 8 bases, with 19 bases left in between. CDR1 SGHTA and CDR2 FQGNSA come from the germline V gene. This CDR3 reads CASSFKGRETGEAFF. CDR3 sequence (DNA): TGTGCCAGCAGCTTCAAAGGACGGGAGACCGGAGAAGCTTTCTTT.

The chain carries TRBV3-1 (or the pseudogene TRBV3-2) and TRBJ1-6, with TRBD1 identical over 8 bases. Losses at the gene ends were 0 bases for V and 7 bases for J; bases not matched to a gene: 8. Germline V gene lookup returns CDR1 LGHDT and CDR2 YNNKEL (reference sequence). The length of the CDR3 is 17 residues. CDR3 DNA sequence: TGTGCCAGCAGCCAAGAAGGGCAGGGGGCTAGGAATTCACCCCTCCACTTT. Protein: CASSQEGQGARNSPLHF.

This clone appeared a few times. This sequence joins TRBV5-4 and TRBJ1-2; tentatively, D is TRBD1 (5 bases). Germline lookup yields CDR1 SGHNT and CDR2 YYREEE (reference sequence). V was clipped by 0 bases and J by 0 bases, with 12 bases between them. The CDR3 consists of 16 residues. CDR3 amino acids: CASSLGGTNANYGYTF. In nucleotides, the CDR3 is TGTGCCAGCAGCTTGGGAGGGACGAACGCTAACTATGGCTACACCTTC.